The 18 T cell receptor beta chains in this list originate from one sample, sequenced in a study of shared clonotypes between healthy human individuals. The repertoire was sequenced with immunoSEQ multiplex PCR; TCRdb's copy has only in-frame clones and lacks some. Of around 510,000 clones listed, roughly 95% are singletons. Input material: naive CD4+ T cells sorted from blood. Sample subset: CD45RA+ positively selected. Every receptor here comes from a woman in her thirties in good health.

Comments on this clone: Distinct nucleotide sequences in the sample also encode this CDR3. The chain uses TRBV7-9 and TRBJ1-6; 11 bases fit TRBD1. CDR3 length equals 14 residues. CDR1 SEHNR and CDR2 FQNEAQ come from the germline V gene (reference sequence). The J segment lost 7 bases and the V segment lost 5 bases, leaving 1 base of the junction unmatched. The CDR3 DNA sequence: TGTGCCAGCAGCAGGGACAGGGGGAATTCACCCCTCCACTTT. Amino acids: CASSRDRGNSPLHF.

CDR3 amino acids: CASSTGGTEAFF. The CDR3 coding sequence is TGTGCCAGCAGTACAGGGGGCACTGAAGCTTTCTTT. The chain links TRBV27 to TRBJ1-1; TRBD1 matches at 8 bases. The germline CDR1 and CDR2 sequences are MNHEY and SMNVEV (reference sequence). V shed 5 bases and J 4 bases; nucleotides not matched to a gene: 0. The CDR3 is 12 residues long.

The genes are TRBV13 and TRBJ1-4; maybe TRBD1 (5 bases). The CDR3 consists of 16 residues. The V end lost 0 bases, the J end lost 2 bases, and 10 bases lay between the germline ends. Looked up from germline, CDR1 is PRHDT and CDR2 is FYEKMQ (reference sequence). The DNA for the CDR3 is TGTGCCAGCAGCTTAGGGGGGCGAGGTACTAATGAAAAACTGTTTTTT. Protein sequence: CASSLGGRGTNEKLFF.

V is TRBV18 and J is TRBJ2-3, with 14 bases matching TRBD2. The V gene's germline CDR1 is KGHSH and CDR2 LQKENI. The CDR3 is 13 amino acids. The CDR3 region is CAMGLAGVDTQYF. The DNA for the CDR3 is TGTGCTATGGGACTAGCGGGAGTAGATACGCAGTATTTT.

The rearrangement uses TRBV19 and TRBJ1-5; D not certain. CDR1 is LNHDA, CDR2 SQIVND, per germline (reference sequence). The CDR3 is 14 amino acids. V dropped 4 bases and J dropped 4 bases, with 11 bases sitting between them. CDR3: CASSTRPVNQPQHF. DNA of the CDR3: TGTGCCAGTAGTACCCGCCCCGTAAATCAGCCCCAGCATTTT.

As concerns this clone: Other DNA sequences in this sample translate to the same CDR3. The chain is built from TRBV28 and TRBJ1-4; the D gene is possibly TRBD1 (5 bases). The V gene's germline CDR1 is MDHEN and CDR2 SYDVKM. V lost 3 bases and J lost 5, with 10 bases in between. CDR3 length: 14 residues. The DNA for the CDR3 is TGTGCCAGCAGTTTGGGGGGGGGAAATGAAAAACTGTTTTTT. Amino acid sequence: CASSLGGGNEKLFF.

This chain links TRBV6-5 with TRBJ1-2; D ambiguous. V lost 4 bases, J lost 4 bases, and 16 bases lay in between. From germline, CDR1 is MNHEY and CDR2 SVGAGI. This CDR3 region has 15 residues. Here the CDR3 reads CASSSGPPNAYGYTF. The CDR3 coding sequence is TGTGCCAGCAGTTCCGGACCGCCCAATGCCTATGGCTACACCTTC.

The CDR3 DNA is TGTGCCAGCAGTGAAGGGACAGGTGATATCTATGGCTACACCTTC. This gives the protein CASSEGTGDIYGYTF. The rearrangement links TRBV6-1 to TRBJ1-2; 7 positions match TRBD1. Unmatched junction bases numbered 6, after V lost 1 base and J lost 4 bases. Germline-derived CDR1 and CDR2 are MNHNS and SASEGT. The CDR3 consists of 15 residues.

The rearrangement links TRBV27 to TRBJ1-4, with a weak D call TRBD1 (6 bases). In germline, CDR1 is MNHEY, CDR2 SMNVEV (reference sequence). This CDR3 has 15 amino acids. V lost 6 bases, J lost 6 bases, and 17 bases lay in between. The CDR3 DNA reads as TGTGCCAGCAGATCGGACAGCCGGTTGCATGAAAAACTGTTTTTT. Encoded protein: CASRSDSRLHEKLFF.

The CDR3: CASSDEIEQFF. DNA of the CDR3: TGTGCCAGCAGTGATGAGATTGAGCAGTTCTTC. The chain combines TRBV6-1 with TRBJ2-1, with unresolved D. From germline, CDR1 is MNHNS and CDR2 SASEGT. There are 11 residues in the CDR3. V shed 3 bases and J shed 9 bases, with 6 bases lying between them.

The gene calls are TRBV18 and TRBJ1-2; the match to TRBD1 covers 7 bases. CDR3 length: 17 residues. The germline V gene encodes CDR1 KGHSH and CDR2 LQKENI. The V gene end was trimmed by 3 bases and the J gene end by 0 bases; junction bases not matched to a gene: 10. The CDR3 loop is CASSPKGQHIANYGYTF. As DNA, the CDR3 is TGTGCCAGCTCACCGAAGGGACAGCACATAGCTAACTATGGCTACACCTTC. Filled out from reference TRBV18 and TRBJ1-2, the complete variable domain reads NAGVMQNPRHLVRRRGQEARLRCSPMKGHSHVYWYRQLPEEGLKFMVYLQKENIIDESGMPKERFSAEFPKEGPSILRIQQVVRGDSAAYFCASSPKGQHIANYGYTFGSGTRLTVV.

In DNA, the CDR3 is TGTGCCAGCAGCTTAATTGAGAGGGGGAAGGGCAATGAGCAGTTCTTC. This sequence encodes CASSLIERGKGNEQFF. The chain joins TRBV7-9 to TRBJ2-1; possible D gene TRBD1, 6 bases. CDR3 length: 16 amino acids. With 2 bases removed from V and 6 bases from J, the gap between germline ends came to 17 bases. Looked up from germline, CDR1 is SEHNR and CDR2 is FQNEAQ (reference sequence).

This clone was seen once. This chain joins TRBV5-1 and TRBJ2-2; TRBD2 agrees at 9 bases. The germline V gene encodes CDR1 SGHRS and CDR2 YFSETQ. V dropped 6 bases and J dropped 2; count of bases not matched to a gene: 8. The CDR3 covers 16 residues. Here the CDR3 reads CASTVPAGGNTGELFF. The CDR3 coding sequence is TGCGCCAGCACCGTGCCAGCGGGAGGAAACACCGGGGAGCTGTTTTTT. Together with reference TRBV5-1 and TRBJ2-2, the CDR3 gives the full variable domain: KAGVTQTPRYLIKTRGQQVTLSCSPISGHRSVSWYQQTPGQGLQFLFEYFSETQRNKGNFPGRFSGRQFSNSRSEMNVSTLELGDSALYLCASTVPAGGNTGELFFGEGSRLTVL.

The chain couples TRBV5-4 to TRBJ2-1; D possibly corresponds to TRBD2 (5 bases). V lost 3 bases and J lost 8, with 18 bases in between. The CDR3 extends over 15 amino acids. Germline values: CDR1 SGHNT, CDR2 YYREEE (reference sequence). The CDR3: CASSSPSSQWDEQFF. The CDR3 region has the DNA TGTGCCAGCAGCTCCCCTAGCTCCCAGTGGGATGAGCAGTTCTTC.

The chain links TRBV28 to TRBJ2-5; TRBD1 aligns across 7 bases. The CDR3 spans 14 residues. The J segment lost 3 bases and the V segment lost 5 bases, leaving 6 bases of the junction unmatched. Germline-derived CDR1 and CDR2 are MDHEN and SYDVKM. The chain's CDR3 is CASSMGQIKETQYF. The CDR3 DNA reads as TGTGCCAGCAGTATGGGACAGATAAAAGAGACCCAGTACTTC.

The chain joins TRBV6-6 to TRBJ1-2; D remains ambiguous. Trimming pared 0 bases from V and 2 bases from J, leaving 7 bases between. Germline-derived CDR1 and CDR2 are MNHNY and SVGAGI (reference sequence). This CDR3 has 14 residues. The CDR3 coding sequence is TGTGCCAGCAGTTACTCAATAGGAAACTATGGCTACACCTTC. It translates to CASSYSIGNYGYTF.

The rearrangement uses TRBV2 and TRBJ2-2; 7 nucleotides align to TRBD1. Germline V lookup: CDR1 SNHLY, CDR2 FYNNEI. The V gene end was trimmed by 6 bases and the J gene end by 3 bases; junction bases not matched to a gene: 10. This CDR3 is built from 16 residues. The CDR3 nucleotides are TGTGCCAGCAGGATTCCGGGACAGAGATACACCGGGGAGCTGTTTTTT. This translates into CASRIPGQRYTGELFF.

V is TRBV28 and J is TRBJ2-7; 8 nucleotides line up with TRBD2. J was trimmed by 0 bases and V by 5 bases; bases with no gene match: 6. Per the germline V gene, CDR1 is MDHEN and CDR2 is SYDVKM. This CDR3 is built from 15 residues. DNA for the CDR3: TGTGCCAGCAGTCCTCGGGGGGGGAGCTCCTACGAGCAGTACTTC. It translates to CASSPRGGSSYEQYF.